This TCR beta chain was profiled in a study of yellow fever vaccine responses in identical twins. Findings of the study overall: Convergence reportedly seemed to mark part of the twins' vaccine T cell response, with personalization marking the rest.

With regard to this clonotype: Its antigen is not known.

The V and J ends lost 5 bases and 3 bases, in that order; junction bases with no gene match: 8. CDR1 and CDR2 from the germline V gene are MDHEN and SYDVKM. The CDR3 has 15 amino acids. TCRdb re-analysed the RT-PCR reads in MiXCR, keeping a single row per CDR3 protein. The table includes 15,000 to 20,000 distinct CDR3 sequences, approximately 82% detected once. This chain uses TRBV28 with TRBJ2-7; 9 bases are shared with TRBD1. The TCR sequence derives from a woman under 30 who received the yellow fever vaccine. Specimen: T cells from blood (PBMCs), unsorted or a sorted subset (not recorded which), collected before or after yellow fever vaccination (not recorded which). The CDR3 is CASSVRTGVRYEQYF. CDR3 coding DNA: TGTGCCAGCAGTGTCCGGACAGGGGTACGCTACGAGCAGTACTTC.